This TCR beta chain was observed in a study of graft-versus-host responses after intestinal transplantation. The repertoire was sequenced with immunoSEQ multiplex PCR; TCRdb's copy has only in-frame clones and lacks some. The profile shows 13,000 to 15,000 clones, around 94% of them singletons. The CDR3 spans 18 residues. The germline V gene encodes CDR1 SQVTM and CDR2 ANQGSEA. V lost 5 bases, J lost 0 bases, and 10 bases stayed unmatched. This material consisted of PBMCs, taken 9 days after transplant. The sequence was collected from a human patient who received an intestinal transplant, so some T cells may come from the graft donor. The chain carries TRBV29-1 and TRBJ2-6; 10 bases align to TRBD1. Here the CDR3 reads CSVPRTGGPSSGANVLTF. The CDR3 DNA sequence: TGCAGCGTTCCCCGGACAGGGGGGCCCTCCTCTGGGGCCAACGTCCTGACTTTC.